Listed below are T cell receptor beta chains from one sample, sequenced in a study of cytomegalovirus exposure and HLA in healthy donors. Using immunoSEQ multiplex PCR, the repertoire was profiled, and TCRdb retains in-frame clones only, with some absent. This table holds roughly 60,000 clones, 70% to 85% found once. The sample taken for sequencing was PBMCs. Receptors originate from a woman in her 40s in good health and CMV-seropositive. Each CDR3 is given with its conserved first and last residue. Fields, in order: V gene, clone size, J gene, D gene, CDR3 DNA, CDR3 protein. A D gene is named only where the DNA matches it firmly. Only part of the rows carry a size: once, few, many, or a class if the clone is expanded.

TRBV4-3	once	TRBJ2-7	-	TGCGCCAGCAGCCAAGTGGCCTCCCCGGGGGAGCAGTACTTC	CASSQVASPGEQYF
TRBV7-2	-	TRBJ2-7	-	TGTGCCAGCAGCTCCGGGTCTACCCGGTACGAGCAGTACTTC	CASSSGSTRYEQYF
TRBV7-2	-	TRBJ1-1	TRBD1	TGTGCCAGCAGCTTAGGGGGACAGACGAACACTGAAGCTTTCTTT	CASSLGGQTNTEAFF
TRBV15	-	TRBJ2-7	-	TGTGCCACCAGCAGAGGCTCCGGACAGAGGGAGCAGTACTTC	CATSRGSGQREQYF
TRBV5-4	few	TRBJ2-5	-	TGTGCCAGCAGCCCCAGGGCACTAAAATATCAAGAGACCCAGTACTTC	CASSPRALKYQETQYF
TRBV7-9	-	TRBJ1-1	TRBD1	TGTGCCAGCAGCTCGAAGACAGGGGGCCCTCTTGAAGCTTTCTTT	CASSSKTGGPLEAFF
TRBV6-6	-	TRBJ2-2	TRBD2	TGTGCCAGCAGCCGGGGACTAGCGGGGAGCACCGGGGAGCTGTTTTTT	CASSRGLAGSTGELFF
TRBV6-7	-	TRBJ1-2	TRBD1	TGTGCCAGCAGTTACCCTAGGGGGACAGGGCCCAATGGCTACACCTTC	CASSYPRGTGPNGYTF
TRBV5-5	-	TRBJ1-3	-	TGTGCCAGCAGCTCGCGAGAACAGGGTTACGGAAACACCATATATTTT	CASSSREQGYGNTIYF
TRBV6-5	-	TRBJ1-6	-	TGTGCCAGCAATCACGGGGGGCACTATAATTCACCCCTCCACTTT	CASNHGGHYNSPLHF
TRBV5-4	-	TRBJ2-3	-	TGTGCCAGCAGCTTGAGGCGGGGCACAGATACGCAGTATTTT	CASSLRRGTDTQYF
TRBV19	-	TRBJ2-7	-	TGTGCCAGTAGTCCCCGGGGGACCCTAGGGGAGTACTTC	CASSPRGTLGEYF
TRBV2	-	TRBJ2-2	-	TGTGCCAGCAGAGATAGGGACACCTACACCGGGGAGCTGTTTTTT	CASRDRDTYTGELFF
TRBV19	-	TRBJ1-2	-	TGTGCCAGTACAGGGCCAGCCTATGGCTACACCTTC	CASTGPAYGYTF
TRBV9	once	TRBJ2-7	-	TGTGCCAGCAGCGTAGGCTGGAGCAAACACTACGAGCAGTACTTC	CASSVGWSKHYEQYF
TRBV10-3	few	TRBJ1-6	-	TGTGCCATCAGTCCAATATCGGTGGGGGGATCCCATTCACCCCTCCACTTT	CAISPISVGGSHSPLHF
TRBV29-1	once	TRBJ1-1	TRBD1	TGCAGCGCCCGAAAGGGGGCATCGGTCACTGAAGCTTTCTTT	CSARKGASVTEAFF
TRBV9	few	TRBJ2-7	TRBD2	TGTGCCAGCAGCGCCCCCCCCGGACTAGGCGAGCAGTACTTC	CASSAPPGLGEQYF
TRBV29-1	-	TRBJ1-5	-	TGCAGCGTTGCCGTTTCGACAGATAGCAATCAGCCCCAGCATTTT	CSVAVSTDSNQPQHF
TRBV19	-	TRBJ1-2	-	TGTGCCAGTAGGACGACGGGGGGCGCGGATGGCTACACCTTC	CASRTTGGADGYTF
TRBV4-3	-	TRBJ1-6	TRBD1	TGCGCCAGCAGCCACTCGGAGGACAGGGAGGGATCACCCCTCCACTTT	CASSHSEDREGSPLHF
TRBV5-6	-	TRBJ1-2	-	TGTGCCAGCAGTCCCCAGGGCGACTATGGCTACACCTTC	CASSPQGDYGYTF
TRBV5-4	-	TRBJ1-3	TRBD1	TGTGCCAGCAGCCCCTCCCCAGACAGGGCTGGAAACACCATATATTTT	CASSPSPDRAGNTIYF
TRBV7-9	-	TRBJ1-1	TRBD1	TGTTCCAGCAGCCAGGACAGGCTGGGGGGAAGGACTGAAGCTTTCTTT	CSSSQDRLGGRTEAFF